The 13 T cell receptor beta chains in this list originate from one sample, sequenced in a study of blood T cell repertoires in COVID-19 (dated by TCRdb to the early 2020s). Library preparation employed the immunoSEQ multiplex PCR assay. TCRdb mirrors the immuneACCESS table, restricted to in-frame sequences. Some clones are absent from its copies; in checked studies, under half trace to an unresolved V gene, and the reason for the others is unknown. Across this sample there are 140,000 to 150,000 clones, with over 70% seen only once. The biggest ten clones account for around 1.7% of the sample. Sequences were obtained from peripheral blood. The source is a woman in her forties or fifties with acute or convalescent COVID-19.

In the case of this clone: Other DNA sequences from this sample encode an identical CDR3 as well. The chain recombines TRBV27 with TRBJ1-2; TRBD1 matches at 7 bases. The trim removed 5 bases at V and 3 bases at J, leaving 9 bases unmatched. The CDR3 loop spans 15 amino acids. CDR1 is MNHEY, CDR2 SMNVEV, per germline (reference sequence). The CDR3 sequence: CASSPRTGGDYGYTF. The CDR3 nucleotides are TGTGCCAGCAGTCCCCGGACAGGAGGGGACTATGGCTACACCTTC.

This chain's CDR3 is CASSIGTGAPEAFF. DNA of the CDR3: TGTGCCAGCTCAATCGGGACAGGGGCCCCTGAAGCTTTCTTT. The J gene is TRBJ1-1, the V gene TRBV18, with TRBD1 matching over 10 bases. The CDR3 is made up of 14 amino acids. Germline CDR1 and CDR2: KGHSH and LQKENI. The V and J ends lost 5 bases and 6 bases, in that order; junction bases with no gene match: 6.

V and J are TRBV18 and TRBJ2-1; D gene unclear. This CDR3 is 15 amino acids long. V lost 0 bases and J 5 bases, leaving 11 bases between the germline ends. CDR1 is KGHSH, CDR2 LQKENI, per germline. CDR3 amino acids: CASSPPPVMDNEQFF. The CDR3 bases are TGTGCCAGCTCACCACCCCCAGTAATGGACAATGAGCAGTTCTTC.

CDR3 bases: TGTGCCAGCAGCGTACAGGGGGCGGTCTATGGCTACACCTTC. Its translation: CASSVQGAVYGYTF. The chain links TRBV5-4 to TRBJ1-2; the match to TRBD1 covers 9 bases. Germline values: CDR1 SGHNT, CDR2 YYREEE (reference sequence). This CDR3 comprises 14 residues. The J segment lost 4 bases and the V segment lost 4 bases, leaving 5 bases of the junction unmatched.

The chain carries TRBV7-9 and TRBJ1-3; D is undetermined. The CDR3 loop spans 15 amino acids. V lost 5 bases and J lost 0, with 11 bases in between. CDR1 SEHNR and CDR2 FQNEAQ come from the germline V gene (reference sequence). CDR3 nucleotides: TGTGCCAGCAGCCCTTCTGCCAGCTCTGGAAACACCATATATTTT. Protein: CASSPSASSGNTIYF.

The V and J genes are TRBV14 and TRBJ1-2; unclear D gene. There are 13 residues in the CDR3. Germline V gene data show CDR1 as SGHDN and CDR2 as FVKESK. V lost 6 bases and J 2 bases, leaving 10 bases between the germline ends. CDR3 in amino acids: CASSLTQNYGYTF. In nucleotides, the CDR3 is TGTGCCAGCAGTCTTACACAGAACTATGGCTACACCTTC.

The table lists this clone with a few counts. V gene TRBV5-1 combines with J gene TRBJ2-1, with D perhaps matching TRBD2 (6 bases). This CDR3 is 15 amino acids long. The V and J ends lost 0 bases and 2 bases respectively, with 9 bases between them. Germline V lookup: CDR1 SGHRS, CDR2 YFSETQ. CDR3 loop: CASSLATGAYNEQFF. In DNA form, the CDR3 reads TGCGCCAGCAGCTTGGCAACGGGGGCCTACAATGAGCAGTTCTTC.

This clone was recorded only once. The genes are TRBV7-8 and TRBJ2-1, with 8 bases that match TRBD2. The trim removed 3 bases at V and 12 bases at J, leaving 7 bases unmatched. CDR1 SGHVS and CDR2 FQNEAQ come from the germline V gene. This CDR3 spans 13 amino acids. The CDR3 DNA reads as TGTGCCAGCAGCTTGGGGACTAGTCGCGGGCAGTTCTTC. Its protein is CASSLGTSRGQFF.

J is TRBJ2-2 and V is TRBV5-4; D unresolved. Germline CDR1 SGHNT, CDR2 YYREEE (reference sequence). Trimming pared 1 base from V and 3 bases from J, leaving 7 bases between. This CDR3 comprises 14 residues. CDR3 protein: CASSLLSDTGELFF. CDR3 in DNA: TGTGCCAGCAGCTTGTTGAGCGACACCGGGGAGCTGTTTTTT.

V and J are TRBV5-6 and TRBJ1-1, with D possibly TRBD1 on 5 matching bases. Trimming took 0 bases from V and 2 from J, leaving 11 bases between them. Germline V gives CDR1 SGHDT, CDR2 YYEEEE. The CDR3 sequence is 15 residues long. The CDR3: CASSLAGNLNTEAFF. The CDR3 nucleotides read TGTGCCAGCAGCTTGGCAGGGAACCTTAACACTGAAGCTTTCTTT.

This chain uses TRBV4-1 with TRBJ2-1, with a weak D call TRBD1 (5 bases). Germline CDR1 MGHRA, CDR2 YSYEKL. CDR3 length: 14 residues. The germline V and J ends were trimmed by 1 base and 8 bases, with 12 bases remaining between them. CDR3 DNA: TGCGCCAGCAGCCAAGCCCTAGTAGGGGATGAGCAGTTCTTC. Translation: CASSQALVGDEQFF.

The rearrangement joins TRBV27 to TRBJ2-2; 8 bases match TRBD1. Losses at the gene ends were 5 bases for V and 1 base for J; bases not matched to a gene: 3. The CDR3 has 15 residues. Germline CDR1 MNHEY, CDR2 SMNVEV (reference sequence). The CDR3 DNA sequence: TGTGCCAGCAGTCCGGGACAGGTGAACACCGGGGAGCTGTTTTTT. This translates into CASSPGQVNTGELFF.

The V gene is TRBV5-1, the J gene TRBJ2-3; 10 bases match TRBD1. This CDR3 region has 15 residues. V lost 4 bases and J lost 9; bases outside the gene matches: 11. Germline V CDR1 and CDR2: SGHRS, YFSETQ. This CDR3 is CASSPETGGLRTQYF. CDR3 sequence (DNA): TGCGCCAGCAGCCCAGAGACAGGGGGCCTTAGGACGCAGTATTTT.